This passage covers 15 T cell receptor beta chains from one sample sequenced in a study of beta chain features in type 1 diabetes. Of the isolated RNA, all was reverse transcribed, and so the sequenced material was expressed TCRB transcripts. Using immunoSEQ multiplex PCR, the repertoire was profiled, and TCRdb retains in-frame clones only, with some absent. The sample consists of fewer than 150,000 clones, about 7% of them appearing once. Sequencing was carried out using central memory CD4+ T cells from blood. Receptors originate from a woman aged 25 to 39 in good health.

CDR3 protein: CASTTRGAGEKLFF. CDR3 coding DNA: TGTGCCAGCACTACCAGGGGAGCAGGTGAAAAACTGTTTTTT. The genes are TRBV2 and TRBJ1-4; possible D gene TRBD1, 6 bases. The ends were cut back, 7 bases at V and 7 bases at J, with 16 bases in the middle. This CDR3 spans 14 amino acids. From germline, CDR1 is SNHLY and CDR2 FYNNEI.

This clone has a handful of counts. CDR3 sequence: CASSPFQALGTDNEKLFF. The CDR3 DNA reads TGTGCCAGCAGTCCATTCCAAGCCCTCGGGACAGATAATGAAAAACTGTTTTTT. The chain uses TRBV28 and TRBJ1-4, with 7 bases identical to TRBD1. V shed 5 bases, J shed 4 bases, and the junction held 16 bases outside the gene matches. The CDR3 runs to 18 residues. CDR1 MDHEN and CDR2 SYDVKM come from the germline V gene.

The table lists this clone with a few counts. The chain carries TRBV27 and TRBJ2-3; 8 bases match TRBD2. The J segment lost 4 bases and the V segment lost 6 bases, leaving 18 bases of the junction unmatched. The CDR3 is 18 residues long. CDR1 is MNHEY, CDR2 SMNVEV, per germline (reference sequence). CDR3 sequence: CASSYSPLPGLGSDTQYF. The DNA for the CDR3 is TGTGCCAGCAGCTACTCACCCCTGCCGGGACTAGGTTCAGATACGCAGTATTTT.

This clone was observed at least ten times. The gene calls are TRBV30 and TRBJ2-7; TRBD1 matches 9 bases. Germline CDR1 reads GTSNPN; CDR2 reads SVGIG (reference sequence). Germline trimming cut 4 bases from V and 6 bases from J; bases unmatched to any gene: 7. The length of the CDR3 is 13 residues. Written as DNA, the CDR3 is TGTGCCTGGATCCCGGGACAGGGTTCCGAGCAGTACTTC. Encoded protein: CAWIPGQGSEQYF.

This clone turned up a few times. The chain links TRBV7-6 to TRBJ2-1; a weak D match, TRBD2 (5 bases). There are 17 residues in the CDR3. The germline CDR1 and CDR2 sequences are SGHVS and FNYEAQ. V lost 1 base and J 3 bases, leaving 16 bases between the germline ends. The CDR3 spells CASSLVASPTGYNEQFF. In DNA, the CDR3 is TGTGCCAGCAGCTTAGTAGCGAGCCCGACGGGCTACAATGAGCAGTTCTTC.

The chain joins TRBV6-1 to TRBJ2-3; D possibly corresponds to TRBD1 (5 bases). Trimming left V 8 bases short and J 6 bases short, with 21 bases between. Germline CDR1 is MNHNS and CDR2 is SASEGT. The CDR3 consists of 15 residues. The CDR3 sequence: CASEWGQAGPDTQYF. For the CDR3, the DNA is TGTGCCAGCGAATGGGGCCAGGCAGGGCCTGATACGCAGTATTTT.

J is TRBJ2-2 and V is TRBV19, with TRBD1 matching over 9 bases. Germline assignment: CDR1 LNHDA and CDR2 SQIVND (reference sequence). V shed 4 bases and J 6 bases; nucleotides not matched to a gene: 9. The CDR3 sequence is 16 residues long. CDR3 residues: CASSTRTGVDPGELFF. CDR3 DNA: TGTGCCAGTAGTACCCGGACAGGGGTGGACCCCGGGGAGCTGTTTTTT. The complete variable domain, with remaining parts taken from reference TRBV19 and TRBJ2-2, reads DGGITQSPKYLFRKEGQNVTLSCEQNLNHDAMYWYRQDPGQGLRLIYYSQIVNDFQKGDIAEGYSVSREKKESFPLTVTSAQKNPTAFYLCASSTRTGVDPGELFFGEGSRLTVL.

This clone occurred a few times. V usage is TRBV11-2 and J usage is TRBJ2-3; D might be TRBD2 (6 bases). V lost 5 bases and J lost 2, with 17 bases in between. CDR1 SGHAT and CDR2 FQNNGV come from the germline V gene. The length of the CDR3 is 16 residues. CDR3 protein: CASSKEGLPPTDTQYF. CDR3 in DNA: TGTGCCAGCAGCAAAGAGGGACTCCCCCCCACAGATACGCAGTATTTT.

The DNA for the CDR3 is TGTGCCAGCAGCTCCTTACAGGTTTCGAACACTGAAGCTTTCTTT. Residues: CASSSLQVSNTEAFF. The rearrangement uses TRBV7-8 and TRBJ1-1; TRBD1 might be the D (5 bases). The CDR3 sequence is 15 residues long. Germline V lookup: CDR1 SGHVS, CDR2 FQNEAQ. The V and J ends lost 4 bases and 1 base respectively, with 13 bases between them. Combining the CDR3 with reference TRBV7-8 and TRBJ1-1 gives the whole variable domain GAGVSQSPRYKVAKRGQDVALRCDPISGHVSLFWYQQALGQGPEFLTYFQNEAQLDKSGLPSDRFFAERPEGSVSTLKIQRTQQEDSAVYLCASSSLQVSNTEAFFGQGTRLTVV.

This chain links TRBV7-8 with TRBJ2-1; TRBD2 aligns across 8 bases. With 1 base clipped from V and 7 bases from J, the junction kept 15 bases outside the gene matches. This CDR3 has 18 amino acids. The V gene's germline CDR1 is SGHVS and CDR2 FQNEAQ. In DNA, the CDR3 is TGTGCCAGCAGCTTAGGGGGGGCGGGGTCCCGCGGGAGGAATGAGCAGTTCTTC. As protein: CASSLGGAGSRGRNEQFF.

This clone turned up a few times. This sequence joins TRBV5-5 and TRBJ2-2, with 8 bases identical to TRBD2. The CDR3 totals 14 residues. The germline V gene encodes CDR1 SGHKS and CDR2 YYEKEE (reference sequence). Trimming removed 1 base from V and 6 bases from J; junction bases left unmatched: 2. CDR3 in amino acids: CASSLRTSSGELFF. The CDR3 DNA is TGTGCCAGCAGCTTGCGGACTAGCTCCGGGGAGCTGTTTTTT.

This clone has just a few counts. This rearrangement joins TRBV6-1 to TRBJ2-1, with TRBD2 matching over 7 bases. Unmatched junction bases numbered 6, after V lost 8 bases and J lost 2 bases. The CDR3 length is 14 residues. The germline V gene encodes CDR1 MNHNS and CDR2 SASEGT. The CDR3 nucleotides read TGTGCCAGCTCGAGGGGAGGGACCTACAATGAGCAGTTCTTC. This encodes CASSRGGTYNEQFF.

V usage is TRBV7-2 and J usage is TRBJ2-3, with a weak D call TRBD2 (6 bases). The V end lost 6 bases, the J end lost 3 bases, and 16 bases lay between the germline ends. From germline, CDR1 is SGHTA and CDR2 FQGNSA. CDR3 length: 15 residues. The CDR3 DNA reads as TGTGCCAGCAGGGGGATGGGGGGAAGAACAGATACGCAGTATTTT. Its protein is CASRGMGGRTDTQYF.

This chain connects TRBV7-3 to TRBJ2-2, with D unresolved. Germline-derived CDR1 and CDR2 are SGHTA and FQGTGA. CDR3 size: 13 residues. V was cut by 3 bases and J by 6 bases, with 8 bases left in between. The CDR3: CASSLMGSGELFF. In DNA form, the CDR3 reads TGTGCCAGCAGCTTGATGGGCTCCGGGGAGCTGTTTTTT.

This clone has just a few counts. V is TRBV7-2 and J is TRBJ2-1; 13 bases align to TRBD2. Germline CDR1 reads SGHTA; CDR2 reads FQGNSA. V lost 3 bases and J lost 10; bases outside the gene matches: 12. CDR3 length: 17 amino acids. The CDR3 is CASSFGGSGLAGLEQFF. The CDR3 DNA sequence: TGTGCCAGCAGCTTTGGGGGGTCGGGACTAGCGGGATTAGAGCAGTTCTTC.